This T cell receptor beta chain was recorded in a study of blood T cells in healthy people across ages. It was with a sample-barcoded 5' primer and a J-beta primer mix that a second PCR of roughly 6 to 11 cycles was run. TCRdb processed the 5' RACE reads anew with MiXCR; each CDR3 protein has one entry. Found here are 1.5 million to 1.8 million distinct CDR3 sequences, approximately 43% of them singletons; the top ten hold just over 4%. The length of the CDR3 is 17 residues. Trimming at V came to 2 bases and at J to 10 bases, leaving 14 bases not matched to a gene. The TCR sequence derives from a woman aged 18-29 years in good health. The sample consisted of blood. The rearrangement uses TRBV12-3 or TRBV12-4 and TRBJ2-1, with 10 bases matching TRBD2. In DNA, the CDR3 is TGTGCCAGCAGTTTATCAGGACTAGCGGATAACTCCTACGAGCAGTTCTTC. Its translation is CASSLSGLADNSYEQFF.